The 20 T cell receptor beta chains in this list originate from one sample, sequenced in a study of human T cells and chemical hapten exposure. TCRdb re-called the RACE reads through MiXCR, storing one row per CDR3 protein. The sample includes 130,000 or so distinct CDR3 sequences, roughly 9.5% seen only once; the top ten take 1.5% to 2%. Time point: healthy volunteer bleed at 2 weeks. The authors' total RNA extraction used unfractionated whole blood. Sequencing was performed on whole blood. Every receptor here comes from a male donor in good health. Some clones in this sample may be carry-over from other donors' samples.

The V call is TRBV29-1, the J call TRBJ1-5, with 7 bases fitting TRBD1. Germline loops: CDR1 SQVTM, CDR2 ANQGSEA. The CDR3 runs 14 residues. The junction had 11 bases not matched to a gene; V was cut back by 6 bases and J by 6 bases. CDR3 bases: TGCAGCGTCCGAACGACAGGGATGGGTCAGCCCCAGCATTTT. It is translated as CSVRTTGMGQPQHF.

There are many counts of this clonotype. The rearrangement joins TRBV5-1 to TRBJ2-3, with 10 bases that match TRBD2. Per germline, CDR1 SGHRS and CDR2 YFSETQ. The V gene end was trimmed by 7 bases and the J gene end by 4 bases; junction bases not matched to a gene: 9. The CDR3 loop spans 15 amino acids. The CDR3 here is CASYLAGEGSDTQYF. Here the CDR3 DNA reads TGCGCCAGCTATCTAGCGGGAGAGGGGTCAGATACGCAGTATTTT.

This clonotype was counted only a few times. The rearrangement uses TRBV6-5 and TRBJ2-3, with TRBD2 as a possible D gene (5 bases). The CDR3 contains 13 residues. Trimming removed 7 bases from V and 6 bases from J, with 14 bases in between. The germline V gene encodes CDR1 MNHEY and CDR2 SVGAGI. CDR3 nucleotides: TGTGCCAGCAAGGAGGACCCGCGGGATACGCAGTATTTT. Translation: CASKEDPRDTQYF.

The table lists this clonotype with many counts. This chain uses TRBV6-2 or TRBV6-3 with TRBJ2-2; D unclear. The CDR3 has 14 amino acids. Germline-derived CDR1 and CDR2 are MNHEY and SVGEGT. Trimming left V 4 bases short and J 4 bases short, with 10 bases between. CDR3 bases: TGTGCCAGCAGTTCTACTGATCGCACCGGGGAGCTGTTTTTT. Translating it yields CASSSTDRTGELFF.

Many counts were recorded for this clonotype. This chain links TRBV12-3 or TRBV12-4 with TRBJ2-3, with 11 nucleotides matching TRBD1. V was clipped by 3 bases and J by 5 bases; unmatched bases: 1. The CDR3 loop spans 14 amino acids. CDR3 in DNA: TGTGCCAGCAGTTTCGGGACAGGGGGAGATACGCAGTATTTT. This gives the protein CASSFGTGGDTQYF.

The V and J genes are TRBV12-3 or TRBV12-4 and TRBJ1-1; tentative D call: TRBD1 (5 bases). Trimming stripped 5 bases from V and 6 bases from J, with 16 bases between. There are 14 residues in the CDR3. CDR3 in amino acids: CASSTGPRGSEAFF. In nucleotides, the CDR3 is TGTGCCAGCAGTACGGGACCCCGGGGGTCTGAAGCTTTCTTT.

The chain is built from TRBV12-3 or TRBV12-4 and TRBJ2-3; D tentatively fits TRBD1 or TRBD2 (5 bases each). Trimming removed 8 bases from V and 2 bases from J, with 20 bases in between. The CDR3 has 16 residues. The DNA of the CDR3 is TGTGCCAGCCGTCCCGGGGCCGAAGATCCCACAGATACGCAGTATTTT. Protein product: CASRPGAEDPTDTQYF.

This clonotype has ten or more counts. V and J are TRBV25-1 and TRBJ2-1; D gene ambiguous. Germline CDR1 is MGHDK and CDR2 is SYGVNS. V gave up 4 bases and J gave up 2 bases, with 12 bases separating them. The CDR3 is made up of 15 amino acids. This CDR3 is CASSASRLTYNEQFF. As DNA, the CDR3 is TGTGCCAGCAGTGCCTCGCGATTAACCTACAATGAGCAGTTCTTC.

This clonotype appeared a few times. The chain employs TRBV12-3 or TRBV12-4 and TRBJ2-1; 8 bases match TRBD2. The trim removed 3 bases at V and 6 bases at J, leaving 7 bases unmatched. CDR3 length: 15 amino acids. CDR3 nucleotides: TGTGCCAGCAGTTTCGAGCGGGGGTCGGGCAATGAGCAGTTCTTC. It translates to CASSFERGSGNEQFF.

The DNA for the CDR3 is TGTGCCAGCACGGACACCGGGGAGCTGTTTTTT. As protein: CASTDTGELFF. The genes are TRBV7-6 and TRBJ2-2; D not certain. The germline gives CDR1 SGHVS, CDR2 FNYEAQ. The CDR3 runs to 11 residues. V gave up 7 bases and J gave up 3 bases, with 3 bases separating them.

This clonotype came up a few times. This rearrangement joins TRBV20-1 to TRBJ1-2; perhaps TRBD1 as D (6 bases). Germline CDR1 reads DFQATT; CDR2 reads SNEGSKA (reference sequence). The ends were cut back, 1 base at V and 6 bases at J, with 15 bases in the middle. The CDR3 consists of 14 residues. The chain's CDR3 is CSARVATRGHGYTF. The DNA of the CDR3 is TGCAGTGCTAGAGTGGCTACCAGGGGACATGGCTACACCTTC.

The rearrangement uses TRBV7-9 and TRBJ1-5, with TRBD1 identical over 12 bases. The CDR3 length is 16 residues. Germline values: CDR1 SEHNR, CDR2 FQNEAQ (reference sequence). V dropped 4 bases and J dropped 4; count of bases not matched to a gene: 5. The CDR3 spells CASSSGQGANNQPQHF. CDR3 sequence (DNA): TGTGCCAGCAGCTCGGGACAGGGGGCTAATAATCAGCCCCAGCATTTT.

This clonotype was seen repeatedly, ten times or more. This chain connects TRBV6-1 to TRBJ2-6; TRBD2 agrees at 8 bases. CDR3 length equals 15 residues. Unmatched junction bases numbered 5, after V lost 7 bases and J lost 3 bases. Germline values: CDR1 MNHNS, CDR2 SASEGT. This CDR3 is CASNGGAYGANVLTF. CDR3 DNA: TGTGCCAGCAACGGGGGGGCTTATGGGGCCAACGTCCTGACTTTC.

The CDR3 nucleotides are TGTGCCAGCTCACCACAATCACGGGGGGCGGATCAGCCCCAGCATTTT. Protein product: CASSPQSRGADQPQHF. The chain uses TRBV18 and TRBJ1-5; D is possibly TRBD1 (6 bases). With 1 base removed from V and 5 bases from J, the gap between germline ends came to 15 bases. CDR1 and CDR2 (germline): KGHSH, LQKENI. CDR3 length: 16 residues.

This clonotype was observed many times. This sequence joins TRBV29-1 and TRBJ2-7; D gene uncertain. The V gene's germline CDR1 is SQVTM and CDR2 ANQGSEA. CDR3 length: 14 residues. Trimming removed 1 base at V and 5 bases at J, with 15 bases between. CDR3 nucleotide sequence: TGCAGCGTTGAAGTTCTCGGAGTAGGCGACGAGCAGTACTTC. This translates into CSVEVLGVGDEQYF.

This clonotype was observed a few times. V is TRBV7-8 and J is TRBJ2-2; D is perhaps TRBD2 (5 bases). The germline V gene has CDR1 SGHVS and CDR2 FQNEAQ. Trimming removed 5 bases at V and 3 bases at J, with 7 bases between. This CDR3 has 13 amino acids. The CDR3 region is CASSREYTGELFF. The CDR3 DNA reads as TGTGCCAGCAGCCGGGAATACACCGGGGAGCTGTTTTTT. Using reference TRBV7-8 and TRBJ2-2 for the parts outside the CDR3, the full variable domain is GAGVSQSPRYKVAKRGQDVALRCDPISGHVSLFWYQQALGQGPEFLTYFQNEAQLDKSGLPSDRFFAERPEGSVSTLKIQRTQQEDSAVYLCASSREYTGELFFGEGSRLTVL.

As concerns this clonotype: This CDR3 is missing its conserved last phenylalanine or tryptophan, likely due to a read error. The J gene is TRBJ2-3, the V gene TRBV12-5; the match to TRBD2 covers 10 bases. CDR1 and CDR2 (germline): LGHNT, FRNRAP. The CDR3 covers 15 residues. The CDR3 nucleotides read TGTTCTAGTGGCCGGAGCGGGGGGGTTCAAGATACGCAGTATTCT. Translated: CSSGRSGGVQDTQYS.

This clonotype occurred a few times. The gene calls are TRBV10-3 and TRBJ2-4; D gene unclear. Per germline, CDR1 ENHRY and CDR2 SYGVKD. Between the trimmed V and J ends, which lost 4 bases and 0 bases, there was a span of 16 bases. This CDR3 spans 17 amino acids. The CDR3 is CAISGTFEAVAKNIQYF. CDR3 nucleotides: TGTGCCATCAGTGGGACCTTTGAGGCGGTAGCCAAAAACATTCAGTACTTC.

The V and J genes are TRBV7-2 and TRBJ1-2, with no clear D. The germline CDR1 and CDR2 sequences are SGHTA and FQGNSA. This CDR3 is built from 13 residues. The V and J ends lost 2 bases and 8 bases respectively, with 12 bases between them. The CDR3 nucleotides are TGTGCCAGCAGCTTAAGCGGGATTGGAGGCTACACCTTC. This encodes CASSLSGIGGYTF.

This clonotype was detected a few times. The chain couples TRBV2 to TRBJ2-7; 8 bases map to TRBD2. Germline-derived CDR1 and CDR2 are SNHLY and FYNNEI. V shed 2 bases and J 4 bases; nucleotides not matched to a gene: 7. The length of the CDR3 is 15 residues. CDR3 sequence (DNA): TGTGCCAGCAGTGAACGTTCTAGCGGGCTGTACGAGCAGTACTTC. This sequence encodes CASSERSSGLYEQYF.